The T cell receptor beta chain under discussion was sequenced for a study of blood T cells in healthy people across ages. Whole-study findings and limits: PBMCs went unsorted, and a conclusive naive versus antigen-experienced comparison was therefore prevented.

This clonotype was seen more than once but under ten times. Its antigen remains unknown. Between the trimmed V and J ends, which lost 4 bases and 3 bases, there was a span of 13 bases. There are 13 residues in the CDR3. The germline V gene encodes CDR1 SQVTM and CDR2 ANQGSEA. Next came a second PCR, run for 7 to 11 cycles, which used a sample-barcoded 5' primer along with a J-beta primer mix. MiXCR was run by TCRdb on the 5' RACE reads, yielding one entry per CDR3 protein. The sample consists of 790,000 or so distinct CDR3 sequences, 56% of them appearing once. In terms of origin and age, donors were healthy Caucasian individuals from Russia aged about 6 to 90.

This receptor was taken from a man in his forties or fifties in good health. The chain combines TRBV29-1 with TRBJ2-7; D possibly matches TRBD1 or TRBD2 (5 bases each). The sample taken for sequencing was blood. The CDR3 spells CSVASQGVYEQYF. Written as DNA, the CDR3 is TGCAGCGTTGCATCCCAGGGAGTCTACGAGCAGTACTTC.